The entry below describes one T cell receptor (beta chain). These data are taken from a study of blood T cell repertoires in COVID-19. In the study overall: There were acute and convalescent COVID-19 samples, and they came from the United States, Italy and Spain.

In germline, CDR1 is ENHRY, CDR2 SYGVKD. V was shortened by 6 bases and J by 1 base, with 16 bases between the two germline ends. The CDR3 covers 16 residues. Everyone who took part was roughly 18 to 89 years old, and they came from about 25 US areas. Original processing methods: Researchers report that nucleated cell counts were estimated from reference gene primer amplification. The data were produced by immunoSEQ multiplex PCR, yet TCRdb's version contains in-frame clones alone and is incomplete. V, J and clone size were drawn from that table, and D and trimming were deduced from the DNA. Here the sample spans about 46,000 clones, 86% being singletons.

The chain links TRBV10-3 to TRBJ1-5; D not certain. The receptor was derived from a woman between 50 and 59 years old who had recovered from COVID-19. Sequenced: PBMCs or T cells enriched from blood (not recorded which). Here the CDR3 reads CAISSGASGSNQPQHF. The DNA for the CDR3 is TGTGCCATCAGCTCGGGAGCCTCGGGGAGCAATCAGCCCCAGCATTTT.